The source of this T cell receptor (beta chain) is a study of beta chain bispecific antibodies for T cell cancers. Study conclusions and caveats: Anti-TRBV12 exposure, compared with anti-CD19, reduced the TRBV12-3 proportion of TRBV signal by about 99%. Anti-TRBV5-5 antibody staining may include highly similar TRBV5-6 cells. The leukemia cells, rather than normal T cells, gave most of the targeted TRBV signal.

Blood mononuclear cells were expanded for approximately 3 days using either OKT3 anti-CD3 antibody or CD3/CD28 beads. TCRdb redid the calling of the 5' RACE reads with MiXCR, one entry per CDR3 protein. Counted here are several thousand distinct CDR3 sequences, 2.2% occurring once; the ten biggest clones make up roughly 70%. Germline CDR1 reads MDHEN; CDR2 reads SYDVKM. V lost 6 bases to trimming and J lost 0 bases, with 21 bases between them. The CDR3 covers 18 residues. This clonotype has ten or more counts. Antigen specificity is unknown. This receptor was taken from a human donor in good health. Some clones in this sample may be carry-over from other donors' samples. The sample was T cells from a healthy donor cultured with Jurkat leukemia cells, taken from a culture containing an anti-CD19 bispecific antibody. The rearrangement links TRBV28 to TRBJ1-3; D possibly corresponds to TRBD1 (5 bases). The CDR3 nucleotides are TGTGCCAGCAGCCCCGGGACTGCGGATGTTATCTCTGGAAACACCATATATTTT. Translated: CASSPGTADVISGNTIYF.